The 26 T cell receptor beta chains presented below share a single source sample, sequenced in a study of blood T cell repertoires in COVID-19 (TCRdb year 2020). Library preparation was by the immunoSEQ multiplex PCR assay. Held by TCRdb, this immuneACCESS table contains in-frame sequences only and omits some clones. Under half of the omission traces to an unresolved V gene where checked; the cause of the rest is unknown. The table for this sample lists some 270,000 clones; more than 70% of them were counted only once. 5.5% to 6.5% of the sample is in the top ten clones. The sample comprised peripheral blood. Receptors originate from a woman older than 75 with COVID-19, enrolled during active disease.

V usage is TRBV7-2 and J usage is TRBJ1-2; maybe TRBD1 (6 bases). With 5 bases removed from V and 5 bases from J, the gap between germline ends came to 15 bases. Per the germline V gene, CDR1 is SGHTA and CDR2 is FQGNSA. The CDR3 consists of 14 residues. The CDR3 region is CASSVDRPLYGYTF. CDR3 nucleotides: TGTGCCAGCAGCGTCGACAGGCCTTTATATGGCTACACCTTC.

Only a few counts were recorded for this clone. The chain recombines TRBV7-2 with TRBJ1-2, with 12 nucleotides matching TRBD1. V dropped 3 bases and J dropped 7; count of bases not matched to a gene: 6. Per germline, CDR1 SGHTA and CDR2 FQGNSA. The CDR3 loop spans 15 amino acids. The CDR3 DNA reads TGTGCCAGCAGCTTGGGGACAGGGGGCTATTTTGGCTACACCTTC. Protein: CASSLGTGGYFGYTF.

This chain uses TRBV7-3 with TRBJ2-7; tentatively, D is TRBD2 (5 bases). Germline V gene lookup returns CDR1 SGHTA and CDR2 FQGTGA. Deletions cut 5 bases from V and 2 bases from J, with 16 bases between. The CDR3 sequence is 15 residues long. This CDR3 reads CASSPDNGKAYEQYF. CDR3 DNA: TGTGCCAGCAGCCCAGATAACGGGAAGGCCTACGAGCAGTACTTC.

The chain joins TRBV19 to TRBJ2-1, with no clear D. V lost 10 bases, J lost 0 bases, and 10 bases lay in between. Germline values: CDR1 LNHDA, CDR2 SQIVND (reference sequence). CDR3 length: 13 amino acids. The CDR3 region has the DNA TGTGCCACCAAGCATGACTCCTACAATGAGCAGTTCTTC. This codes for CATKHDSYNEQFF. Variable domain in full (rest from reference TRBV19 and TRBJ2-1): DGGITQSPKYLFRKEGQNVTLSCEQNLNHDAMYWYRQDPGQGLRLIYYSQIVNDFQKGDIAEGYSVSREKKESFPLTVTSAQKNPTAFYLCATKHDSYNEQFFGPGTRLTVL.

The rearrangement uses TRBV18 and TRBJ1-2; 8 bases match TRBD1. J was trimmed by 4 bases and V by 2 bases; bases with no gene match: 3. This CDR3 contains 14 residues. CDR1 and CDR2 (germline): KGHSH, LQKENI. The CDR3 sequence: CASSPRDRIYGYTF. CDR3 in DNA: TGTGCCAGCTCACCAAGGGACAGGATCTATGGCTACACCTTC.

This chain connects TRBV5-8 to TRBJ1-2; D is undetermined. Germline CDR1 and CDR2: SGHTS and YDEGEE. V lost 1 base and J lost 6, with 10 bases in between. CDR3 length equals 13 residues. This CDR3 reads CASSLQIGDGYTF. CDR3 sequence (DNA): TGTGCCAGCAGCTTGCAAATCGGAGATGGCTACACCTTC.

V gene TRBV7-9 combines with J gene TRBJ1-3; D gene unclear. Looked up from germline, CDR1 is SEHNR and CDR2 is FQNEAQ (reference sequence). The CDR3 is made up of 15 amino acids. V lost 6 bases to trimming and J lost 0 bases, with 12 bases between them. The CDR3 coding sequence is TGTGCCAGCAGACCAGCGGGAGGCTCTGGAAACACCATATATTTT. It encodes CASRPAGGSGNTIYF.

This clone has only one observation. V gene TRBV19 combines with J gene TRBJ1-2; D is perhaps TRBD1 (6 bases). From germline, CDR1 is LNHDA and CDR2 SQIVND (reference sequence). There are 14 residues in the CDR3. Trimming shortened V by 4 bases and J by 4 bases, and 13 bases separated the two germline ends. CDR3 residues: CASSNTGTIYGYTF. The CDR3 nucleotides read TGTGCCAGTAGTAATACCGGGACAATCTATGGCTACACCTTC.

The CDR3 protein is CASNSGTDNNEKLFF. DNA for the CDR3: TGTGCCAGCAATTCCGGGACAGATAATAATGAAAAACTGTTTTTT. This chain uses TRBV19 with TRBJ1-4; 7 nucleotides match TRBD1. Germline trimming cut 9 bases from V and 4 bases from J; bases unmatched to any gene: 11. CDR1 and CDR2 from the germline V gene are LNHDA and SQIVND (reference sequence). The CDR3 extends over 15 amino acids.

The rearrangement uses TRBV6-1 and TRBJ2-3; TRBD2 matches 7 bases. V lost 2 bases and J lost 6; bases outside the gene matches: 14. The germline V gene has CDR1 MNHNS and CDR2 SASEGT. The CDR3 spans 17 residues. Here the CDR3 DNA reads TGTGCCAGCAGTGAAAGGCCGGGACTAACAACTAGGGATACGCAGTATTTT. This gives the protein CASSERPGLTTRDTQYF.

CDR3 residues: CSASLNVAYGYTF. The CDR3 nucleotides are TGCAGTGCTAGTTTAAACGTCGCGTATGGCTACACCTTC. V and J are TRBV20-1 and TRBJ1-2; D call uncertain. The CDR3 is made up of 13 amino acids. Germline assignment: CDR1 DFQATT and CDR2 SNEGSKA (reference sequence). V was cut by 3 bases and J by 5 bases, with 13 bases left in between.

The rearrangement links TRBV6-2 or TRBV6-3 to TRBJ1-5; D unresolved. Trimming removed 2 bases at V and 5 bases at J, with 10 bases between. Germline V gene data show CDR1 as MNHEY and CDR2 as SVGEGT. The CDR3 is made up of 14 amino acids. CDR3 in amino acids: CASSYRRPDQPQHF. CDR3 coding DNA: TGTGCCAGCAGTTACCGGCGGCCCGATCAGCCCCAGCATTTT.

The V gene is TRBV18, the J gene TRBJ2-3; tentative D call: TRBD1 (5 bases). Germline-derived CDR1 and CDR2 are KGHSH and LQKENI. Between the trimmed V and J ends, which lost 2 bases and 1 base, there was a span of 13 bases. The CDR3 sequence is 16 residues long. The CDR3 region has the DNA TGTGCCAGCTCACCATCGTCCAGGGTTGGCACAGATACGCAGTATTTT. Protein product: CASSPSSRVGTDTQYF. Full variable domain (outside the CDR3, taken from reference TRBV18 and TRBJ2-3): NAGVMQNPRHLVRRRGQEARLRCSPMKGHSHVYWYRQLPEEGLKFMVYLQKENIIDESGMPKERFSAEFPKEGPSILRIQQVVRGDSAAYFCASSPSSRVGTDTQYFGPGTRLTVL.

The CDR3 nucleotides are TGTGCCAGCAGTTCGACCGACAGCTATGGCTACACCTTC. Translated, it gives CASSSTDSYGYTF. The gene calls are TRBV2 and TRBJ1-2; perhaps TRBD1 as D (5 bases). The germline V gene encodes CDR1 SNHLY and CDR2 FYNNEI. The CDR3 has 13 amino acids. Between the trimmed V and J ends, which lost 5 bases and 4 bases, there was a span of 11 bases.

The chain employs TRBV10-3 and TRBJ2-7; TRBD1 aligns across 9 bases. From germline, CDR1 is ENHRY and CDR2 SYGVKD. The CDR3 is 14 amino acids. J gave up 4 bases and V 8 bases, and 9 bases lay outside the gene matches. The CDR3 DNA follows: TGTGCCATCGCCCCCGGGACAGGGCAATACGAGCAGTACTTC. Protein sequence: CAIAPGTGQYEQYF.

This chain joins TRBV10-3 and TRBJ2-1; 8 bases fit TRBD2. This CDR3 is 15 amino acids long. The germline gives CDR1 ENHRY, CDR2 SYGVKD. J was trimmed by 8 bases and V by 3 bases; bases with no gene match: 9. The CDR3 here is CAISDSSGTVDEQFF. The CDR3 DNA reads TGTGCCATCAGTGACAGTAGCGGGACCGTCGATGAGCAGTTCTTC.

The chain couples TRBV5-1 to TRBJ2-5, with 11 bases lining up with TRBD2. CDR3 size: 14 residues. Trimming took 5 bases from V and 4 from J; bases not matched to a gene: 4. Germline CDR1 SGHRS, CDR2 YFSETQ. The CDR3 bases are TGCGCCAGCAGAAAGACTAGCGGGGCAGAGACCCAGTACTTC. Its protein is CASRKTSGAETQYF. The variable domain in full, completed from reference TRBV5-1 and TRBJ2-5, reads KAGVTQTPRYLIKTRGQQVTLSCSPISGHRSVSWYQQTPGQGLQFLFEYFSETQRNKGNFPGRFSGRQFSNSRSEMNVSTLELGDSALYLCASRKTSGAETQYFGPGTRLLVL.

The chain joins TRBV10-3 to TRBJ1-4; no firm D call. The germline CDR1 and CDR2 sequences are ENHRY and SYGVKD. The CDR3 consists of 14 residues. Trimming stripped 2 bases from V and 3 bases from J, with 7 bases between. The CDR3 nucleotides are TGTGCCATCAGTGAGCCACAGCCTAATGAAAAACTGTTTTTT. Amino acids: CAISEPQPNEKLFF.

The CDR3 loop is CASSPLPGGTEQYV. The CDR3, as DNA: TGTGCCAGCAGCCCACTCCCGGGGGGGACCGAGCAGTACGTC. The chain couples TRBV11-2 to TRBJ2-7; 8 bases are shared with TRBD2. The germline V gene has CDR1 SGHAT and CDR2 FQNNGV. With 5 bases clipped from V and 6 bases from J, the junction kept 9 bases outside the gene matches. The CDR3 sequence is 14 residues long.

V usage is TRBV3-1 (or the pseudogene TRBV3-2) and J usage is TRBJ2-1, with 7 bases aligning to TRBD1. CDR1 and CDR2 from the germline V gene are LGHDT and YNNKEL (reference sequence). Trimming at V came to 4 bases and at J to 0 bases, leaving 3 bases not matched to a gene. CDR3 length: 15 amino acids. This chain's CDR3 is CASSRWDSSYNEQFF. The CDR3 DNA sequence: TGTGCCAGCAGCCGGTGGGACAGCTCCTACAATGAGCAGTTCTTC.

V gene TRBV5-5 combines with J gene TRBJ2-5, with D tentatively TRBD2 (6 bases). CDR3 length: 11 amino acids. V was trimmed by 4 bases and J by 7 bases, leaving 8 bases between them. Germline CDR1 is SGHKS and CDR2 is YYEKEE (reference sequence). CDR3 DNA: TGTGCCAGCAGCAGGAGGGTGACCCAGTACTTC. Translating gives CASSRRVTQYF.

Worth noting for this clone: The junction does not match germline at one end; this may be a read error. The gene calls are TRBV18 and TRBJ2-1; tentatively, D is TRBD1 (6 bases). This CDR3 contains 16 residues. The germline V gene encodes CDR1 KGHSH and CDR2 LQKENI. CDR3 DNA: TGTGCCAGCTCTCCACTCAAAGGGGGTGAATACAATGAGCAGTTCTTC. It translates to CASSPLKGGEYNEQFF.

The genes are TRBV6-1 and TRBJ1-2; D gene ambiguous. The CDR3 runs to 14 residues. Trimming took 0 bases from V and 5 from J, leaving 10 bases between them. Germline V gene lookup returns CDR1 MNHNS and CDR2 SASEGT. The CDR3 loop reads CASSEAGVKYGYTF. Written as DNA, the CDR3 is TGTGCCAGCAGTGAAGCCGGGGTGAAGTATGGCTACACCTTC.

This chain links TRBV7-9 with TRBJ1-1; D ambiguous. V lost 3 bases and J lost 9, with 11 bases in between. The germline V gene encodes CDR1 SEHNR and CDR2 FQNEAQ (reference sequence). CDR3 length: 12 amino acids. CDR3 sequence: CASSLSREKAFF. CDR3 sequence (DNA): TGTGCCAGCAGCTTGTCCCGGGAGAAAGCTTTCTTT.

The CDR3 DNA reads TGTGCCAGCAGTTTAACCCGGACAGGAGGAGGAAACACCATATATTTT. Translated: CASSLTRTGGGNTIYF. The chain joins TRBV28 to TRBJ1-3; 7 bases agree with TRBD1. V lost 2 bases to trimming and J lost 4 bases; unmatched junction nucleotides: 8. This CDR3 is built from 16 residues. Germline assignment: CDR1 MDHEN and CDR2 SYDVKM.

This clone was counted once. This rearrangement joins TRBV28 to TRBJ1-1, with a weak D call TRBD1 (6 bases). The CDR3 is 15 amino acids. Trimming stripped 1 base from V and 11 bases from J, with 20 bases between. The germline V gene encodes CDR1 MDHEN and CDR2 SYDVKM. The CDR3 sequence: CASSLSQQGRSSAFF. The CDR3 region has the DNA TGTGCCAGCAGTTTATCGCAACAGGGCCGAAGCTCCGCTTTCTTT.